This T cell receptor (beta chain) was documented in a study of early T cells in non-severe SARS-CoV-2 infection. About the study: Bulk RNA taken from unsorted whole blood was sequenced, leaving chains unpaired. Study conclusions and caveats: Missing private and CD4 specificities, VDJdb matching favored anti-spike CD8 responses.

This CDR3 is built from 17 residues. V lost 0 bases, J lost 1 base, and 5 bases stayed unmatched. Germline CDR1 is SGHNT and CDR2 is YENEEA. This clonotype was seen more than once but under ten times. The antigen is not known. The protocol attached unique molecular identifiers to individual cDNA molecules. TCRdb used MiXCR to reprocess the 5' RACE reads, holding one entry per CDR3 protein. This table holds under 40,000 distinct CDR3 sequences, 5.9% found once. This sequence joins TRBV11-3 and TRBJ2-2; 7 nucleotides agree with TRBD1. The clonotype was recovered from an adult who was a healthcare worker with PCR-confirmed SARS-CoV-2 infection or an uninfected control (not recorded which). Sample: whole blood. Written as DNA, the CDR3 is TGTGCCAGCAGCTTAGAGCACCGACAGGGGAACACCGGGGAGCTGTTTTTT. Translation: CASSLEHRQGNTGELFF.